This T cell receptor beta chain was found in a study of Ad26.COV2.S vaccination and SARS-CoV-2 variants. CDR1 is LGHNA, CDR2 YSLEER, per germline. The CDR3 spans 15 residues. The germline V and J ends were trimmed by 0 bases and 2 bases, with 11 bases remaining between them. As for treatment: around 19 received Ad26.COV2.S at low or high dose, single or two shots; about 5 received placebo; per-sample allocation not given. Sampling was performed 63 days after the first vaccine or placebo injection. Profiled with immunoSEQ multiplex PCR; TCRdb holds only in-frame clones, not every one. The sample lists about 420,000 clones; approximately 90% were seen once.

The chain has TRBV4-3 and TRBJ2-7; the D is unclear. The sample here was peripheral blood, taken in a trial of Ad26.COV2.S vaccine versus placebo. This sequence was found in a person between 18 and 60 years old who received the Ad26.COV2.S COVID-19 vaccine or a placebo. The CDR3 here is CASSQENRFTYEQYF. CDR3 bases: TGCGCCAGCAGCCAAGAAAATAGATTTACCTACGAGCAGTACTTC.